A few counts support the clone carrying this T cell receptor beta chain. As yet, its antigen is unknown. Sequenced by immunoSEQ multiplex PCR; TCRdb stores in-frame clones only, minus some. The data contain about 30,000 clones, 70% to 90% of them singletons. The data derive from a study of T cells in localized non-small cell lung cancer. Study outcomes and limitations: Since sequencing was restricted to only one region of the tumor, intratumor heterogeneity remains a possibility. Uninvolved adjacent lung, not tumor, had the highest T cell clonality.

Sequenced here: peripheral blood, sampled before any cancer treatment. The sequence came from a female donor at least 60 years old with stage I lung adenocarcinoma.

The CDR3 sequence: CASAGSSYNEQFF. CDR3 nucleotides: TGTGCCTCCGCCGGGAGCTCCTACAATGAGCAGTTCTTC. The rearrangement uses TRBV30 and TRBJ2-1; TRBD2 is a possible D gene (6 bases). CDR1 GTSNPN and CDR2 SVGIG come from the germline V gene (reference sequence). Trimming shortened V by 7 bases and J by 0 bases, and 10 bases separated the two germline ends. There are 13 residues in the CDR3.